This T cell receptor beta chain was profiled in a study of cytomegalovirus exposure and HLA in healthy donors (TCRdb year 2017). For the study in its entirety: In an earlier analysis of 550 to 750 of the donors, 276 Gb of sequence data and about 110 million unique TCR beta sequences from about 190 million T cells were reported. An early release covering roughly 640 HLA-typed donors comprised approximately 290 gigabases of sequencing data and around 85 million unique TCR sequences. Of the approximately 400 genotyped donors, around 81% fell in the genetic ancestry cluster associated with self-reported Caucasian donors. The study aimed to test whether cataloging public T cell receptors could reveal signatures of past pathogen exposure. The study profiled the T cell repertoires of approximately 700 subjects by immunosequencing and related them to cytomegalovirus serostatus. Along with the roughly 670-subject first cohort, a separate validation cohort of around 120 different subjects was used. To predict cytomegalovirus infection status, the study combined high-throughput TCR immunosequencing, statistical association of individual TCRs with disease status, and machine learning. In a later analysis, previously published TCR beta repertoires from several hundred donors were re-analyzed and high-resolution HLA genotyping was added so that TCR occurrence patterns could be studied. Rather than drawing on any new phenotypic data, the later analysis identified candidate immune exposures from TCR beta sequences and the way those sequences occurred across donors. In an earlier analysis of 500 to 650 of the donors, high-throughput TCR beta sequencing was used to judge whether each TCR beta V gene segment behaved as functional or pseudogenic. Donor age, sex, ethnicity and CMV serostatus were compiled together with the repertoire data. A later genetic analysis used genome-wide SNP genotypes for about three fifths of the 666 donors, treating that subset as a discovery cohort. All discovery cohort repertoires had been generated using a single sequencing platform. Both class I and class II loci were covered by HLA typing, at four-digit resolution. Typing coverage varied by locus: roughly 629-640 donors for A, B, C, DRB1 and DQB1; roughly 520 for DQA1; over 600 for DPA1; approximately 490 for DPB1. Because of strong linkage in the cohort, roughly five DR-DQ haplotypes were treated as single units for association and clustering. On average, around 240,000 unique TCR beta nucleotide sequences were sequenced per donor among a few hundred genotyped donors of the cohort, with roughly 18% of those sequences being non-productive. Results the study describes overall, beyond this receptor: While some public TCRs were present in many individuals, most TCR sequences turned up only very rarely across donors. The sequencing pipeline was judged likely to have produced a cluster of highly shared sequence variants as a technical artifact. The 87-base-pair reads could not distinguish some IMGT-functional V segments, including TRBV6-2 and TRBV6-3, so those segments were excluded. In a later analysis, several top co-occurrence clusters were reported to appear linked to parvovirus B19, influenza, CMV and Epstein-Barr virus. Compared with equally common non-associated chains, HLA-associated TCR beta chains in a later analysis were more clonally expanded and had lower generation probabilities. A further reported finding was that TCR beta sequences accurately predicted the HLA-A and HLA-B alleles for most subjects in the first cohort. Sequencing depth was assumed to be roughly uniform across donors in the presence/absence analyses, though that assumption may not hold. In the study, 164 TCR beta chains were listed as associated with cytomegalovirus. Assigning TCR associations to individual alleles was difficult when HLA alleles, especially DR and DQ, strongly co-occurred. The classifier was reported to diagnose cytomegalovirus status with high specificity and sensitivity in both the original cohort and the validation cohort. In a later genetic analysis, fewer N-insertions in productive TCRs were reported among donors in an Asian-associated ancestry cluster than the approximately 710-donor mean. For the cohort, immune exposure information was limited to CMV serostatus. Because counts were too low, 15 or so rarely observed V segments, including chromosome 9 orphons, were excluded from the earlier analysis of under 650 of the donors. In a later genetic analysis, a missense DCLRE1C variant was associated with V-gene and J-gene trimming of TCR beta chains, and the association was replicated in an independent cohort. Because HLA typing was unavailable for some donors at each locus, only the typed subset was used in association tests. In vitro tests confirmed that a few of the cytomegalovirus-associated TCR beta chains recognize cytomegalovirus antigens. Only TCR beta chains were sequenced in this cohort, and the absence of alpha or paired-chain data limited detectable features. Specific HLA alleles were associated with over 15,000 TCR beta sequences at a false discovery rate of 0.05 in a later analysis. In a later analysis, most CMV-associated TCR beta chains were found to appear HLA-restricted, with HLA associations seemingly driven largely by CMV exposure. Correlated functional status among segregating V segments might be attributable to linkage disequilibrium, but an unknown experimental factor could not be ruled out. In a later analysis, the rate of TCR association differed among HLA loci, with DRB1 alleles having the most associated TCRs and HLA-C alleles having the fewest. In an earlier analysis of approximately 600 of the donors, most TCR beta V segments were observed in productive rearrangements about 87% or about 30% of the time, broadly matching IMGT annotations. The authors suggested that the approach could potentially be extended to other disease states and immunological phenotypes.

Regarding this clone: There is no known antigen for this receptor. Within one base of it there is no much larger clone, and no base qualities were kept.

The cohort was made up of 666 healthy bone marrow donors. At the time of sampling, every cohort member was nominally healthy, though immune exposures that went unrecorded were likely present. The donor was CMV seronegative and was included in the group of about 350 seronegative cohort members. Each donor provided a peripheral blood sample, and peripheral blood mononuclear cells were used for TCR beta sequencing. Genomic DNA was extracted from the blood cell samples with the Qiagen DNeasy Blood Extraction Kit. The CDR3 goes from the cysteine to the phenylalanine over 14 residues. Kept here is only the CDR3 DNA, which spans 42 bases and is read in frame from base 1. V is pruned by 5 bases and J by 3 bases, leaving 3 bases of the junction without a gene match. According to the germline V gene, CDR1 reads SGHVS and CDR2 reads FQNEAQ. The library came from the immunoSEQ multiplex PCR assay. For the multiplex PCR, a mixture combining 60 forward primers for TCR Vbeta segments and 13 reverse primers for TCR Jbeta segments was used. A multiplex PCR assay on genomic DNA amplified the CDR3 region of rearranged TCR beta genes. On the Illumina HiSeq System, the amplified TCR beta libraries were sequenced as 87-base-pair reads. The study's processing was this. In a later analysis, 80 million or so unique TCR beta chains were counted across the approximately 670 repertoires, and some 10 million of these chains were shared by at least two donors. A nearest-neighbor algorithm error-corrected the raw reads and collapsed the reads into unique sequences, merging closely related sequences to remove PCR and sequencing errors. To assign V, D and J gene segments, CDR3 sequences were aligned to IMGT reference sequences. Each retained sequence needed at least a six-nucleotide match to both a V gene segment and a J gene segment. Rearrangements were classified as productive when the CDR3 lacked stop codons and remained in frame with V and J, and all other rearrangements were classified as non-productive. Following IMGT convention, CDR3 was defined as the stretch from the second conserved V-encoded cysteine up to the conserved J-encoded phenylalanine. In an earlier analysis of more than 550 of the donors, sequences lacking an unambiguous match to a single V gene segment were excluded. An earlier analysis of fewer than 750 of the donors called V segments functional above 56.7% productive rearrangements and segregating when the between-donor standard deviation exceeded 5%. A statistical classification framework was built to diagnose cytomegalovirus status from the catalog of TCR beta chain sequences. V and J gene assignment, in a later analysis, came from comparing TCR nucleotide sequences with IMGT/GENE-DB human TR gene sequences. Using the TCRdist pipeline, a later analysis assigned CDR3 sequences along with most-parsimonious VDJ recombination scenarios. In a later analysis, each TCR beta chain was defined by its CDR3 amino acid sequence together with its V-gene family, and reads lacking a unique V-gene family were excluded. A later analysis removed over 500 highly shared, low-generation-probability nucleotide sequences to deal with suspected cross-contamination and a sequencing artifact. For each public chain, a later analysis derived a clonal expansion index from normalized ranks of inferred template counts within each repertoire. Generation probabilities in a later analysis came from a VDJ recombination model fitted to out-of-frame rearrangements, and those results were checked against IGoR. In a later analysis, TCR-TCR, TCR-HLA and TCR-CMV co-occurrence was scored with hypergeometric tests, and a repertoire-size bias correction was applied to TCR pairs. False discovery rates were estimated in a later analysis by permuting HLA or CMV assignments 20 times. In a later analysis, co-occurring TCRs were grouped using DBSCAN, with TCRdist sequence similarity added in when clustering inside HLA-allele-positive subsets. Repertoires with fewer than 30,000 or more than 120,000 public chains, plus five repertoires with anomalous nucleotide sharing, were excluded from co-occurrence clustering. The clones in this table, taken by TCRdb from immuneACCESS, are in-frame only. Not every clone is retained; where verified, under half of the shortfall comes from an unresolved V gene, and the cause of the rest is unknown. The V and J calls and clone size come from that table; D and trimming were worked out from the DNA. Here the sample has 150,000 to 200,000 clones; around 81% occur a single time. The ten biggest clones cover around 1.9% of the sample.

The sequence is built from TRBV7-8 and TRBJ2-2; 7 junctional bases match TRBD1. Material for sequencing was PBMCs. The receptor's source is a man in his late teens or twenties in good health and CMV-seronegative. The nucleotides are TGTGCCAGCAGCGACCAGGGGGACACCGGGGAGCTGTTTTTT. Its product reads: CASSDQGDTGELFF.